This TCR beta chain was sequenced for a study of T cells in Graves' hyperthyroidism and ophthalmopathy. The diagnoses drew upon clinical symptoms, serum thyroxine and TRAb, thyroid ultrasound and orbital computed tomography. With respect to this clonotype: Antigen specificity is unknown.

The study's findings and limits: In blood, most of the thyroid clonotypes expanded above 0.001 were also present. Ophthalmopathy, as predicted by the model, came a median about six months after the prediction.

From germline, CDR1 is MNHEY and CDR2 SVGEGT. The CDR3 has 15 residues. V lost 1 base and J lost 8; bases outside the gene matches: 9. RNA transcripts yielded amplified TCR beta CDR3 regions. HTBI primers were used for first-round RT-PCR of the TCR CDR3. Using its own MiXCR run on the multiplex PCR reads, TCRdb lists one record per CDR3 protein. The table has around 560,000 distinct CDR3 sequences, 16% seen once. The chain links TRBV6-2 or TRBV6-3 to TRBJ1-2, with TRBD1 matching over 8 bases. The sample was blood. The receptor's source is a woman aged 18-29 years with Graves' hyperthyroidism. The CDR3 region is CASSYYSPDRDGYTF. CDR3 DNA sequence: TGTGCCAGCAGTTACTACTCTCCGGACAGGGACGGCTACACCTTC.